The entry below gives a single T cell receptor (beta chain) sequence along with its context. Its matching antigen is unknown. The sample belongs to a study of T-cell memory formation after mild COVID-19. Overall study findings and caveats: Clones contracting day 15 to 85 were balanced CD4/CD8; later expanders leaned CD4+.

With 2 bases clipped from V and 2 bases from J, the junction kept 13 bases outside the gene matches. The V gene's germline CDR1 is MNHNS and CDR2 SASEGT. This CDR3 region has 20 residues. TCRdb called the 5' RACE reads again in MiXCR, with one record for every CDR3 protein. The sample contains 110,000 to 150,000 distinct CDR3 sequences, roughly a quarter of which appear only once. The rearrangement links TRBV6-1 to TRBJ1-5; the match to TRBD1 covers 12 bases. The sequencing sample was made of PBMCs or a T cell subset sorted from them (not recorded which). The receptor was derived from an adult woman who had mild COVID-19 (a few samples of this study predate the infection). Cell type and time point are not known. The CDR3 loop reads CASSERRDRGRHPGNQPQHF. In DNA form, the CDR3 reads TGTGCCAGCAGTGAACGCCGGGACAGGGGGCGGCACCCTGGCAATCAGCCCCAGCATTTT.